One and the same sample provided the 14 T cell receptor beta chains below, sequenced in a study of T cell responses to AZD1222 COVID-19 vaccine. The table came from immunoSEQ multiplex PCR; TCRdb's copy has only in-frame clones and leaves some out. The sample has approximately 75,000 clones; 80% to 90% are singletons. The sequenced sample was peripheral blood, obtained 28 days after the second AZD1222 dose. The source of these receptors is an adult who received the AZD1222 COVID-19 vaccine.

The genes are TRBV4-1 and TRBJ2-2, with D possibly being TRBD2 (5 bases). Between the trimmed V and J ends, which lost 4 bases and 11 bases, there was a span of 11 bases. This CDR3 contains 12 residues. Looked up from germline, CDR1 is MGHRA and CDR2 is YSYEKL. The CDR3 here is CASSPATGELFF. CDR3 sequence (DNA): TGCGCCAGCAGCCCAGCCACGGGAGAGCTGTTTTTT.

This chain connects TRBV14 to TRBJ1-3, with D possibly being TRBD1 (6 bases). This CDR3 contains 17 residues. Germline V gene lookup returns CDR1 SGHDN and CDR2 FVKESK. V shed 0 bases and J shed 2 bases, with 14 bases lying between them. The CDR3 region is CASSQDFNRVAGNTIYF. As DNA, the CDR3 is TGTGCCAGCAGCCAAGATTTCAACAGGGTGGCTGGAAACACCATATATTTT. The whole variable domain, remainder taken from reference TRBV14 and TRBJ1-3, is EAGVTQFPSHSVIEKGQTVTLRCDPISGHDNLYWYRRVMGKEIKFLLHFVKESKQDESGMPNNRFLAERTGGTYSTLKVQPAELEDSGVYFCASSQDFNRVAGNTIYFGEGSWLTVV.

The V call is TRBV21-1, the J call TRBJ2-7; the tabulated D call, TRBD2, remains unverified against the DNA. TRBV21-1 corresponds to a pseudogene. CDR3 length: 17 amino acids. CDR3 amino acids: CASSTSSGGAPTYEQYF. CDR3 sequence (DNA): TGTGCCAGCAGCACCTCTAGCGGGGGGGCCCCAACCTACGAGCAGTACTTC.

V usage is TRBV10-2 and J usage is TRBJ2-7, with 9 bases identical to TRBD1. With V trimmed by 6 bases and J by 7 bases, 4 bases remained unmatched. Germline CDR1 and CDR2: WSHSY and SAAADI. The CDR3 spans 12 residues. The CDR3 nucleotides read TGCGCCAGCAGCACAGGGGGCGGGGAGCAGTACTTC. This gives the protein CASSTGGGEQYF.

The CDR3 nucleotides are TGTGCCAGCAGCCAAGGTAGAGTCACAGATACGCAGTATTTT. Amino acids: CASSQGRVTDTQYF. The chain links TRBV3-1 (or the pseudogene TRBV3-2) to TRBJ2-3; no clear D gene. The CDR3 extends over 14 amino acids. Trimming took 1 base from V and 2 from J, leaving 7 bases between them. The germline CDR1 and CDR2 sequences are LGHDT and YNNKEL (reference sequence).

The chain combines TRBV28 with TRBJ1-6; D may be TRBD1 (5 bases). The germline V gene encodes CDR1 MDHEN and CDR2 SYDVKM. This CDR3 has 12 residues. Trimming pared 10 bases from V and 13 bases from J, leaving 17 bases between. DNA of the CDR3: TGTGCCACCAATTCGGGGGTGGCTCCCCTCCACTTT. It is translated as CATNSGVAPLHF. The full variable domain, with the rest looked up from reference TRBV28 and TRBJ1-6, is DVKVTQSSRYLVKRTGEKVFLECVQDMDHENMFWYRQDPGLGLRLIYFSYDVKMKEKGDIPEGYSVSREKKERFSLILESASTNQTSMYLCATNSGVAPLHFGNGTRLTVT.

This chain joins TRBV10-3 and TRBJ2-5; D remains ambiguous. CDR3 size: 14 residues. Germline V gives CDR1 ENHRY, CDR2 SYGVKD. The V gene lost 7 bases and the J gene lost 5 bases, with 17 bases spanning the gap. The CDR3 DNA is TGTGCCATCAAGGACGCGACGGGTCCCGAGACCCAGTACTTC. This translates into CAIKDATGPETQYF.

The CDR3 reads CAWRSELGETEAFF. The CDR3, as DNA: TGTGCCTGGAGGTCGGAGCTCGGGGAGACTGAAGCTTTCTTT. V usage is TRBV30 and J usage is TRBJ1-1; D not certain. The germline V and J ends were trimmed by 3 bases and 5 bases, with 16 bases remaining between them. This CDR3 has 14 amino acids. Germline CDR1 GTSNPN, CDR2 SVGIG (reference sequence).

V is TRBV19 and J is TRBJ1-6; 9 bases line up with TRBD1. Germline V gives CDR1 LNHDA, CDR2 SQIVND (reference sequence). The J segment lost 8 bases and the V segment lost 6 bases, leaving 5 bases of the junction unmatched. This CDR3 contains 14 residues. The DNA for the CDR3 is TGTGCCAGTAGCTCGACAGGGGGTGATTCACCCCTCCACTTT. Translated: CASSSTGGDSPLHF.

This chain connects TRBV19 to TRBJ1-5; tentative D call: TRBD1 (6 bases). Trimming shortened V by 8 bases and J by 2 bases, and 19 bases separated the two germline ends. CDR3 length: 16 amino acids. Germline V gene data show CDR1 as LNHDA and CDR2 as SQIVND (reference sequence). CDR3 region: CASDRAVRTGNQPQHF. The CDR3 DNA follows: TGTGCCAGTGACCGTGCGGTAAGGACAGGCAATCAGCCCCAGCATTTT.

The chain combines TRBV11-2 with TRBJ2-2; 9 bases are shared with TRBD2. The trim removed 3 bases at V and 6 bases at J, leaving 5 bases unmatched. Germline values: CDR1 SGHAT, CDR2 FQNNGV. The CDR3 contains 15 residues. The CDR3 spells CASSFRGGASGELFF. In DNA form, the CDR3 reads TGTGCCAGCAGCTTCCGCGGGGGGGCCTCCGGGGAGCTGTTTTTT.

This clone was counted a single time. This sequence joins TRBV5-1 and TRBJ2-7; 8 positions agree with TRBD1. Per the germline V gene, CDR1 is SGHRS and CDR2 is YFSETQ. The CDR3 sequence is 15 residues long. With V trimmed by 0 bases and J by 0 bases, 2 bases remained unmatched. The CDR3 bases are TGCGCCAGCAGCTTGGGTACAGGGGGCTCCTACGAGCAGTACTTC. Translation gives CASSLGTGGSYEQYF.

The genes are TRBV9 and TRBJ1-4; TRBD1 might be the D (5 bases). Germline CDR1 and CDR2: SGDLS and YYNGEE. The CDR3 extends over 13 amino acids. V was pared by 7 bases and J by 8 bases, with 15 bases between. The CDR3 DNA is TGTGCCAGCGGACGGGACCCTGGGGAAAAACTGTTTTTT. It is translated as CASGRDPGEKLFF.

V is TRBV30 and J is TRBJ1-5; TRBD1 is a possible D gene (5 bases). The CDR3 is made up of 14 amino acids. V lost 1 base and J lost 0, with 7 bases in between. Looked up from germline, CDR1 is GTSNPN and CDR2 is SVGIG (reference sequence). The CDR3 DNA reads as TGTGCCTGGAGTGCAGGGAATAGCAATCAGCCCCAGCATTTT. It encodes CAWSAGNSNQPQHF.